Listed below are T cell receptor beta chains from one sample, sequenced in a study of T-cell reconstitution after alpha-beta-depleted transplantation in children. Each CDR3 protein is one row after TCRdb ran MiXCR on the PCR reads. The table records around 250,000 distinct CDR3 sequences, 9.5% to 10% of them present only once. The source was PBMCs from the stem cell graft donor, collected from the stem cell graft. The origin of the receptors is a human donor who donated a stem cell graft to a child with SCID. Both conserved end residues are part of each CDR3. A D gene is named only where the DNA matches it firmly. Rows give clone size only sometimes, using once, few, many, or a class for an expanded clone.

NA NA TRBJ2-2 TRBV5-1 TGCGCCAGCAGCCAGGACGGGAACACCGGGGAGCTGTTTTTT CASSQDGNTGELFF
TRBD2 few TRBJ2-2 TRBV6-5 TGTGCCAGCAGTTACGCTAGCGGGGGATATTACACCGGGGAGCTGTTTTTT CASSYASGGYYTGELFF
TRBD1 many TRBJ2-3 TRBV12-3/TRBV12-4 TGTGCCAGCAGCTTAACCGCCGGGACAGGGGGCACAGATACGCAGTATTTT CASSLTAGTGGTDTQYF
NA few TRBJ2-5 TRBV5-6 TGTGCCAGCAGCTTGGGACAGGCAACCCAAGAGACCCAGTACTTC CASSLGQATQETQYF
NA NA TRBJ1-5 TRBV20-1 TGCAGTGCGCCAGGAAGAGTGGGCAATCAGCCCCAGCATTTT CSAPGRVGNQPQHF
NA few TRBJ2-7 TRBV12-3/TRBV12-4 TGTGCCAGCAGTTTAGTGCCCGTCTCCTACGAGCAGTACTTC CASSLVPVSYEQYF
TRBD2 NA TRBJ2-3 TRBV9 TGTGCCAGCAGCGTTAGCGGGGGGGGTGTAACAGATACGCAGTATTTT CASSVSGGGVTDTQYF
NA NA TRBJ2-5 TRBV4-1 TGCGCCAGCAGCCAAGTGGGACGACGACCCCAAGAGACCCAGTACTTC CASSQVGRRPQETQYF
NA NA TRBJ2-3 TRBV7-9 TGTGCCAGCAGCGAGAACACAGATACGCAGTATTTT CASSENTDTQYF
NA few TRBJ2-5 TRBV12-3/TRBV12-4 TGTGCCAGCAGCACCGGGACAGAGACCCAGTACTTC CASSTGTETQYF
TRBD1 NA TRBJ1-6 TRBV7-9 TGTGCCAGCAGCCCCGACAGGGAGAATTCACCCCTCCACTTT CASSPDRENSPLHF
NA NA TRBJ2-1 TRBV19 TGTGCCACGGGGGCGGCTAACTCCTACAATGAGCAGTTCTTC CATGAANSYNEQFF
NA few TRBJ1-6 TRBV12-3/TRBV12-4 TGTGCCAGCAGTCTGGGGAAAATGAGTTCACCCCTCCACTTT CASSLGKMSSPLHF
TRBD1 few TRBJ2-7 TRBV5-1 TGCGCCAGCAGCTTGGTAAGGACAGGCTACGAGCAGTACTTC CASSLVRTGYEQYF
NA NA TRBJ2-1 TRBV12-3/TRBV12-4 TGTGCCATCGGAGGCTGGGGTCCCAGCTCCTACAATGAGCAGTTCTTC CAIGGWGPSSYNEQFF
NA few TRBJ1-4 TRBV11-2 TGTGCCAGCAGCTTCTGGGGGGATGAAAAACTGTTTTTT CASSFWGDEKLFF
NA NA TRBJ2-3 TRBV20-1 TGCAGTGCTAGAGGACTCAACACAGATACGCAGTATTTT CSARGLNTDTQYF
NA NA TRBJ1-1 TRBV12-3/TRBV12-4 TGTGCCAGCAGTCCGTCCACGAGCATGAACACTGAAGCTTTCTTT CASSPSTSMNTEAFF
TRBD1 few TRBJ2-1 TRBV18 TGTGCCAGCTCACCGAAAACCGGGACAGGGACCTACAATGAGCAGTTCTTC CASSPKTGTGTYNEQFF
NA few TRBJ2-7 TRBV7-9 TGTGCCAGCAGCCCGGGACGCAAGACCTACGAGCAGTACTTC CASSPGRKTYEQYF
NA NA TRBJ1-5 TRBV6-5 TGTGCCAGCAGTTACTCAAGGGGAAGCAATCAGCCCCAGCATTTT CASSYSRGSNQPQHF
NA many TRBJ2-5 TRBV20-1 TGCAGTGCTCGAGGTTTGGGGGGTGAACGAGAGACCCAGTACTTC CSARGLGGERETQYF
NA many TRBJ1-2 TRBV7-6 TGTGCCAGCAGCTTATCCCAGGGTGGCGGCTACACCTTC CASSLSQGGGYTF
TRBD1 NA TRBJ2-7 TRBV6-1 TGTGCCAGCAGGAGCCTCTCCGGGACAGGGGGCTACGAGCAGTACTTC CASRSLSGTGGYEQYF
NA few TRBJ1-5 TRBV18 TGTGCCAGCTCGGCGGGAAGCAATCAGCCCCAGCATTTT CASSAGSNQPQHF
NA few TRBJ2-3 TRBV29-1 TGCAGCGCCATCCTTCCAGGGATCGCAGATACGCAGTATTTT CSAILPGIADTQYF
NA few TRBJ2-1 TRBV24-1 TGTGCCACCAGTGATTTGCGATGGGGCGTCCGAGGGGGCTACAATGAGCAGTTCTTC CATSDLRWGVRGGYNEQFF
NA NA TRBJ2-7 TRBV6-1 TGTGCCAGCAGTGAAGCGGAGCACCCCAGACCCTACGAGCAGTACTTC CASSEAEHPRPYEQYF
TRBD1 NA TRBJ2-3 TRBV5-1 TGCGCCAGCAGCTTCGGACAGGGCCACACAGATACGCAGTATTTT CASSFGQGHTDTQYF